This T cell receptor beta chain was recovered during a study of human T cells and chemical hapten exposure. This clonotype was found a few times. CDR1 SGHRS and CDR2 YFSETQ come from the germline V gene. J lost 1 base, V lost 2 bases, and 5 bases had no gene match. The CDR3 has 16 amino acids. Time point described: healthy volunteer bleed at 6 weeks. From whole blood left unfractionated, total RNA was extracted. TCRdb independently ran MiXCR on the RACE reads; one entry per CDR3 protein. The data contain more than 75,000 distinct CDR3 sequences, over 8.5% of them singletons. Sequenced sample: whole blood. The chain links TRBV5-1 to TRBJ2-3, with 9 nucleotides matching TRBD1. The source of this sequence is a male donor in good health. Some clones in this sample may be carry-over from other donors' samples. CDR3 DNA sequence: TGCGCCAGCAGCTTATGGACAGGGGATGGCACAGATACGCAGTATTTT. Encoded protein: CASSLWTGDGTDTQYF.